This TCR beta chain is from a study of OX40 agonist ivuxolimab in advanced cancers. Study-level information: In this trial design, patients received ivuxolimab intravenously at 0.01 to 10 mg/kg every 2 weeks.

There are 14 residues in the CDR3. Deletions cut 4 bases from V and 1 base from J, with 8 bases between. CDR1 and CDR2 (germline): SNHLY, FYNNEI. Clones were read by immunoSEQ multiplex PCR, and TCRdb kept only the in-frame ones, dropping some. The sample contains fewer than 25,000 clones, about 87% of which appear only once. This clone has a handful of counts. Other nucleotide sequences from this sample produce the same CDR3. The sequence came from an adult with an advanced solid tumor such as melanoma, head and neck, liver or kidney cancer. The chain is built from TRBV2 and TRBJ1-5; D possibly corresponds to TRBD1 (5 bases). This material consisted of CD4+ or CD8+ T cells sorted from blood, taken in a trial of the OX40 agonist ivuxolimab. CDR3 in DNA: TGTGCCAGCAGTGGGGGGTTAAGCAATCAGCCCCAGCATTTT. This encodes CASSGGLSNQPQHF.